This T cell receptor (beta chain) was sequenced during a study of blood T cell repertoires in COVID-19. Study information: Samples taken during acute and convalescent COVID-19 were collected in the United States, Italy and Spain. In each case, the material was cDNA or gDNA derived from T cells, B-cell-depleted T cells, or PBMCs.

Methods used by the authors: Amplified reference gene primers provided the basis for estimating nucleated cell counts. Repertoires were generated with immunoSEQ multiplex PCR, while TCRdb's copy carries only in-frame clones and drops some. V and J calls and clone size are copied from that table; D and trimming were computed from the DNA. Of a few hundred thousand clones in the sample, around 82% were seen once. The germline CDR1 and CDR2 sequences are SGHRS and YFSETQ. The CDR3 length is 14 residues. Trimming stripped 0 bases from V and 4 bases from J, with 10 bases between. This rearrangement joins TRBV5-1 to TRBJ1-1; D is perhaps TRBD1 (5 bases). The sequence was collected from a woman aged 25 to 45 who had recovered from COVID-19. Sequences were obtained from peripheral blood. CDR3 in amino acids: CASSLAGALTEAFF. Here the CDR3 DNA reads TGCGCCAGCAGCTTGGCTGGGGCGCTCACTGAAGCTTTCTTT. Full variable domain (rest looked up from reference TRBV5-1 and TRBJ1-1): KAGVTQTPRYLIKTRGQQVTLSCSPISGHRSVSWYQQTPGQGLQFLFEYFSETQRNKGNFPGRFSGRQFSNSRSEMNVSTLELGDSALYLCASSLAGALTEAFFGQGTRLTVV.